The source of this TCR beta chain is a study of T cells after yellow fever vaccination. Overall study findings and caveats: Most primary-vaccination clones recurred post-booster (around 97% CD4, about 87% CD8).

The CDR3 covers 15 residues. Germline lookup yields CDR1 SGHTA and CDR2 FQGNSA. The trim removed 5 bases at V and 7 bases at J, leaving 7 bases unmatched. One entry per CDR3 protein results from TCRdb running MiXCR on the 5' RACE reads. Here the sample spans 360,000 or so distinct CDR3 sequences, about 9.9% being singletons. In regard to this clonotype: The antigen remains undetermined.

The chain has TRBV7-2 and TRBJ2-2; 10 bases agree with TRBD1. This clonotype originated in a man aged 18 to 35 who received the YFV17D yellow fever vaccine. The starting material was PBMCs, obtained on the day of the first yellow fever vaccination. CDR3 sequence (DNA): TGTGCCAGCAGCCCCGGGACAGGGGAATACGGGGAGCTGTTTTTT. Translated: CASSPGTGEYGELFF.